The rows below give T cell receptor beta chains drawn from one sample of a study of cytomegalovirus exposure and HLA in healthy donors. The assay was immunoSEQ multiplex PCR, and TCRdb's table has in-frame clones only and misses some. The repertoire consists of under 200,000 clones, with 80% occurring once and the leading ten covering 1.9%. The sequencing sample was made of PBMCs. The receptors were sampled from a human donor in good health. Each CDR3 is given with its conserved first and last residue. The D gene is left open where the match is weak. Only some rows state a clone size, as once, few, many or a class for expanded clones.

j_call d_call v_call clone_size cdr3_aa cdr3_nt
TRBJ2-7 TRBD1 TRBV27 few CASSFQGQETIYEQYF TGTGCCAGCAGTTTTCAAGGACAGGAAACGATTTACGAGCAGTACTTC
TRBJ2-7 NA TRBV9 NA CASSVGGSSSYEQYF TGTGCCAGCAGCGTAGGCGGGTCGAGCTCCTACGAGCAGTACTTC
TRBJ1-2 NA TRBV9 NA CATAGNYGYTF TGTGCTACCGCAGGCAACTATGGCTACACCTTC
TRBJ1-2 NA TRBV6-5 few CASSLDRNYGYTF TGTGCCAGCAGTCTCGACAGGAACTATGGCTACACCTTC
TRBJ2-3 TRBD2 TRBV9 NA CASSVVGGETDTQYF TGTGCCAGCAGCGTAGTCGGGGGGGAAACAGATACGCAGTATTTT
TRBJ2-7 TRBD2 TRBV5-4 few CASSSPTSGFYEQYF TGTGCCAGCAGCTCGCCGACTAGCGGTTTCTACGAGCAGTACTTC
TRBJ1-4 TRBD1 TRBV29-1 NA CSVSLTGGDEKLFF TGCAGCGTTTCATTAACAGGGGGTGATGAAAAACTGTTTTTT
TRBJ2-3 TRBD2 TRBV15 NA CATSRDKTAFAGGSGDTQYF TGTGCCACCAGCAGAGATAAAACCGCCTTTGCGGGGGGGTCCGGAGATACGCAGTATTTT
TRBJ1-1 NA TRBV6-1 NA CASSDEEDTYTEAFF TGTGCCAGCAGTGATGAAGAGGACACCTACACTGAAGCTTTCTTT
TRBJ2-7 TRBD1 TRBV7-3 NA CASSTDRGSYEQYF TGTGCCAGCAGCACGGACAGGGGGTCCTACGAGCAGTACTTC